A selection of T cell receptor beta chains follows, all from one sample in a study of T cell responses to AZD1222 COVID-19 vaccine. Assay used: immunoSEQ multiplex PCR; TCRdb lists only in-frame clones, some missing. This sample has 100,000 to 150,000 clones, with 80% to 90% found just once. The source material was peripheral blood, sampled on day 0 of AZD1222 vaccination. These receptors originate from an adult in good health. Each CDR3 is given with its conserved first and last residue. D genes are given only for firm matches. Clone size is not always given. Where it is, it says once, few, many or a class for expanded clones.

j_call,clone_size,d_call,v_call,cdr3_nt,cdr3_aa
TRBJ1-2,once,NA,TRBV5-1,TGCGCCAGCAGCAACGGACTGATAAACTATGGCTACACCTTC,CASSNGLINYGYTF
TRBJ1-3,NA,NA,TRBV7-3,TGTGCCAGCAGCTTAGGCGGGAGGGACACCATATATTTT,CASSLGGRDTIYF
TRBJ1-3,NA,NA,TRBV9,TGTGCCAGCAGCGGCGGACAGTTACGACCCGGAAACACCATATATTTT,CASSGGQLRPGNTIYF
TRBJ1-1,NA,NA,TRBV4-1,TGCGCCAGCAGCTCCCGGGCCCCCACTGAAGCTTTCTTT,CASSSRAPTEAFF
TRBJ1-2,NA,NA,TRBV3-1/TRBV3-2,TGTGCCAGCAGCCAAGATCCAGTGACTGGCTACACCTTC,CASSQDPVTGYTF
TRBJ1-4,NA,NA,TRBV4-3,TGCGCCAGCAGCCAGGAAGGGGCAGCTAATGAAAAACTGTTTTTT,CASSQEGAANEKLFF
TRBJ1-2,NA,TRBD1,TRBV6-6,TGTGCCAGCAGTCCTCTGACAGGGGGCGCGAATGGCTACACCTTC,CASSPLTGGANGYTF
TRBJ2-5,NA,NA,TRBV18,TGTGCCAGCTCATATCAAGAGACCCAGTACTTC,CASSYQETQYF
TRBJ1-1,NA,NA,TRBV10-1,TGCGCCAGCAGTGAGGGGCCAGGGGATCTGAACACTGAAGCTTTCTTT,CASSEGPGDLNTEAFF
TRBJ2-7,once,NA,TRBV5-1,TGCGCCAGCAGCTTGGCAGTCCTTGATAGGGAGCAGTACTTC,CASSLAVLDREQYF
TRBJ2-7,NA,NA,TRBV7-2,TGTGCCAGCAGCTTAAGAACACCAGTAAGAGCACTCTACGAGCAGTACTTC,CASSLRTPVRALYEQYF
TRBJ1-2,NA,TRBD1,TRBV30,TGTGCCTGGATCGGGACAGGATTAGCTAACTATGGCTACACCTTC,CAWIGTGLANYGYTF